This TCR beta chain is drawn from a study of STAT3 mutations in large granular lymphocyte leukemia (dated by TCRdb to the late 2010s). Some background on the complete study: Canonical activating STAT3 mutations were detected in roughly half of the longitudinally sequenced T-LGLL patients. Each patient was sequenced at an average of around 4 time points, ranging from 2 to 8 samplings. Two patients with natural killer LGL leukemia were also sequenced longitudinally as controls within the study. From an initial cohort of 207 LGL patients, 20 or so representative T-LGLL cases were picked for longitudinal TCRbeta and STAT3 sequencing. Over half of the T-LGLL patients were given one or more immunosuppressive therapy regimens, and less than 45% of those treated had a hematologic response. Patients with T-cell large granular lymphocyte leukemia underwent serial deep sequencing of TCRbeta CDR3 and STAT3 to reconstruct clonal hierarchy and dynamics.

This clone occurred a few times. This receptor's antigen is unknown. Base qualities are not provided; no much larger clone lies one nucleotide away. DNA was extracted from blood mononuclear cells, with the same DNA used for both TCR and STAT3 sequencing. TCRbeta libraries were sequenced on an Illumina MiSeq, averaging approximately 44,000 productive templates per sample. Multiplex PCR amplification was used to generate TCRbeta CDR3 libraries with the immunoSEQ assay. The authors' pipeline ran thus. Repertoire diversity was calculated as previously defined, with values near 0 taken to indicate extremely monoclonal samples. This is the immuneACCESS table as TCRdb keeps it, with only in-frame sequences that have V and J called. A part of the clones is gone; compared with another copy, unresolved V genes explain less than half, and the rest is unexplained. The V and J calls and clone size come from that table; D and trimming were worked out from the DNA. Within this sample are more than 9,000 clones, with roughly 54% of them counted one time only. Clones ranked in the top ten supply approximately 9.6% of the sample.

Overall study outcomes, separate from this receptor: Since codominant clonotypes persisted in some patients, a small but highly pathogenic clone may have gone undetected. The burden of the dominant TCR clone was higher than the STAT3 mutant burden in several patients, which suggests that the STAT3 mutation arose secondarily inside a clone that had already expanded. The linking of therapy response to changes in TCR clonal burden was complicated by variable intervals between samplings and differing treatment regimens. TCR clonotype switching after therapy was observed in 6 of 18 patients, and all newly emerging clones were found to be STAT3 wild type. Every T-LGLL patient showed at least one immunodominant TCRbeta clonotype, and about half showed multiple immunodominant subclonotypes. Because no samples were available when a clone first appeared, clonal expansion was inferred from samplings taken at other points.

This clonotype was obtained from a boy between 10 and 17 years old with T-cell large granular lymphocyte leukemia. Some clones in this sample may be carry-over from other donors' samples. The age is the age at diagnosis. Material: peripheral blood mononuclear cells.

The DNA sequence is as follows: TGTGCCAGCAGTAGGACAGGGTCTATGTACGAGCAGTACTTC. Its amino acids are CASSRTGSMYEQYF. Recombination linked TRBV6-6 to TRBJ2-7; 8 middle bases align to TRBD1. According to the germline V gene (reference sequence), CDR1 reads MNHNY and CDR2 reads SVGAGI. CDR3 length: 14 amino acids, cysteine to phenylalanine. The kept DNA is CDR3 alone, 42 bases in frame from the first base. Unmatched junction bases come to 7, with V trimmed by 5 bases and J by 4 bases.